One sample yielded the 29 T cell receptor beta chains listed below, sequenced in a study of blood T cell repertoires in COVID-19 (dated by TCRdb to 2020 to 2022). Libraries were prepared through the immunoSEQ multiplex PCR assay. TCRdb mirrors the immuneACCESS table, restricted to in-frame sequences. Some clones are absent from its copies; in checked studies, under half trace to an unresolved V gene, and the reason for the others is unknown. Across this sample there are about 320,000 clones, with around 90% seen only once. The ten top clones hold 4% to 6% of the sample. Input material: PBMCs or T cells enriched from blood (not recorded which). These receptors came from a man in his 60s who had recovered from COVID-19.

The CDR3 nucleotides read TGTGCCAGCAGGGGACAGGAGACGGCCTACGAGCAGTACTTC. Encoded protein: CASRGQETAYEQYF. The V call is TRBV21-1, the J call TRBJ2-7; the D call in the table, TRBD1, was not verified against the DNA. TRBV21-1 is a pseudogene segment. The CDR3 totals 14 residues.

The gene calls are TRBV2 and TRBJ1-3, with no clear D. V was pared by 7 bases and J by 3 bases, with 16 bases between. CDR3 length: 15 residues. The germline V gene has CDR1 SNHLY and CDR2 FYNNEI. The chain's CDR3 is CASTRESGSGNTIYF. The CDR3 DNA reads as TGTGCCAGCACTAGAGAGTCCGGGAGTGGAAACACCATATATTTT.

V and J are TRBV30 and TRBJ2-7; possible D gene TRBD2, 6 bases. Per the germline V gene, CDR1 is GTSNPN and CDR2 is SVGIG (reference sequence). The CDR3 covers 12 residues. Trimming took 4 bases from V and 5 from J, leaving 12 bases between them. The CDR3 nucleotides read TGTGCCTGGACCACCGGGAGCGACGAGCAGTACTTC. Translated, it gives CAWTTGSDEQYF.

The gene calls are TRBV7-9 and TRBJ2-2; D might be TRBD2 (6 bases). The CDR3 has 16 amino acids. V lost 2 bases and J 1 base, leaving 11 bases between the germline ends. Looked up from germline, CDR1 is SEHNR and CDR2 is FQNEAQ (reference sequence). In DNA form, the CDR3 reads TGTGCCAGCAGCTTAATCGGGGGACGGAACACCGGGGAGCTGTTTTTT. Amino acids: CASSLIGGRNTGELFF.

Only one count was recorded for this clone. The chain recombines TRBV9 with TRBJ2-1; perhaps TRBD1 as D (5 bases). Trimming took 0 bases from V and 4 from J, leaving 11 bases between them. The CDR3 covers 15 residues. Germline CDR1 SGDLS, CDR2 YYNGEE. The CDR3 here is CASSVEWQGYNEQFF. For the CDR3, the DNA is TGTGCCAGCAGCGTAGAATGGCAGGGTTACAATGAGCAGTTCTTC.

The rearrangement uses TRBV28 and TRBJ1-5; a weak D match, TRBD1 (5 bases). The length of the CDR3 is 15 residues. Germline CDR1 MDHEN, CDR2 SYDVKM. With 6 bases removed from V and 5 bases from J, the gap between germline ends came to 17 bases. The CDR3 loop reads CASSPPTGSHQPQHF. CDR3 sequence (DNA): TGTGCCAGCAGCCCACCCACAGGTTCCCATCAGCCCCAGCATTTT. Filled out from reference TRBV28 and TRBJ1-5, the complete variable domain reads DVKVTQSSRYLVKRTGEKVFLECVQDMDHENMFWYRQDPGLGLRLIYFSYDVKMKEKGDIPEGYSVSREKKERFSLILESASTNQTSMYLCASSPPTGSHQPQHFGDGTRLSIL.

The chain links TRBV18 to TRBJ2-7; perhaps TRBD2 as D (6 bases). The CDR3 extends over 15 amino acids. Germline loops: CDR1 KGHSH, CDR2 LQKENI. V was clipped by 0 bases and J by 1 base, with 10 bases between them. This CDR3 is CASSPPTGDSYEQYF. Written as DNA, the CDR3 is TGTGCCAGCTCACCACCCACGGGAGATTCCTACGAGCAGTACTTC.

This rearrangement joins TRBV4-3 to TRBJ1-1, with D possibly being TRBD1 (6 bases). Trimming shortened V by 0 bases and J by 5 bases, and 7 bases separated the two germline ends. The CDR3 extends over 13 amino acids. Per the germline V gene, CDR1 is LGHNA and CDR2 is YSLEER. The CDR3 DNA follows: TGCGCCAGCAGCCAAGACAGGGGAACTGAAGCTTTCTTT. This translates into CASSQDRGTEAFF.

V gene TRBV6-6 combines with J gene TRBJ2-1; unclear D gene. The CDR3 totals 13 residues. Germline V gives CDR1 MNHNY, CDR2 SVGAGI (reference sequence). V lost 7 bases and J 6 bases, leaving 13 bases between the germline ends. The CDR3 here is CASTKPPGNEQFF. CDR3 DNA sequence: TGTGCCAGCACCAAACCACCGGGCAATGAGCAGTTCTTC.

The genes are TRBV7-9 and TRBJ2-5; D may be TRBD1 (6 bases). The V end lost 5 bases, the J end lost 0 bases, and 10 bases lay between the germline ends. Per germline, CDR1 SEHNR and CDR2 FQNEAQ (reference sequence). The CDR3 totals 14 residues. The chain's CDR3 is CASSPTGNQETQYF. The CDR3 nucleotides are TGTGCCAGCAGCCCGACAGGCAACCAAGAGACCCAGTACTTC. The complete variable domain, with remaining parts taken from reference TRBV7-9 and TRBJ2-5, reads DTGVSQNPRHKITKRGQNVTFRCDPISEHNRLYWYRQTLGQGPEFLTYFQNEAQLEKSRLLSDRFSAERPKGSFSTLEIQRTEQGDSAMYLCASSPTGNQETQYFGPGTRLLVL.

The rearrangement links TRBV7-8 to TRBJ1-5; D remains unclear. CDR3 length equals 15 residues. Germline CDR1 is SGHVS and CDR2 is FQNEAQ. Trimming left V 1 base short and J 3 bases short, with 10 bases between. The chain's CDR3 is CASSLEAFANQPQHF. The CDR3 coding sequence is TGTGCCAGCAGCTTAGAAGCTTTCGCCAATCAGCCCCAGCATTTT.

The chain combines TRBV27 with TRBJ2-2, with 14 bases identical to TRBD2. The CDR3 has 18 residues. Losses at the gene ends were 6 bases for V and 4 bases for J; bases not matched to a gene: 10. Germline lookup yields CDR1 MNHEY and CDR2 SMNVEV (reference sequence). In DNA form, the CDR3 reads TGTGCCAGCAGCTCCCTCCGACTAGCGGGAGGGTCCACCGGGGAGCTGTTTTTT. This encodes CASSSLRLAGGSTGELFF.

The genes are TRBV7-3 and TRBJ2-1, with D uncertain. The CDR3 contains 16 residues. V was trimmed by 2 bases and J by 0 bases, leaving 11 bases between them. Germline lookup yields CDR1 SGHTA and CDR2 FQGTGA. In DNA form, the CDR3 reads TGTGCCAGCAGCTTATGGCTGCAAAGCTCCTACAATGAGCAGTTCTTC. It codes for CASSLWLQSSYNEQFF.

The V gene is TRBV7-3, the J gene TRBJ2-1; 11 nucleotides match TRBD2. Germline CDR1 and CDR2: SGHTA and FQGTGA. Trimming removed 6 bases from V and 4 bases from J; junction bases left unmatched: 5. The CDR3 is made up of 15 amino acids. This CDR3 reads CASSWGLAAYNEQFF. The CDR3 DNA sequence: TGTGCCAGCAGTTGGGGACTAGCGGCTTACAATGAGCAGTTCTTC.

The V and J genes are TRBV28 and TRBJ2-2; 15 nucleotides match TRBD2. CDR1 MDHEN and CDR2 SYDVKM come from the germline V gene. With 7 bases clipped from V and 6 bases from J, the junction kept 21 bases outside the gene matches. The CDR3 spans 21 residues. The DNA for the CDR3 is TGTGCCAGCAACCCCCCCAGGACTAGCGGGAGGGCCAAATCATCGGCCGGGGAGCTGTTTTTT. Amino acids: CASNPPRTSGRAKSSAGELFF.

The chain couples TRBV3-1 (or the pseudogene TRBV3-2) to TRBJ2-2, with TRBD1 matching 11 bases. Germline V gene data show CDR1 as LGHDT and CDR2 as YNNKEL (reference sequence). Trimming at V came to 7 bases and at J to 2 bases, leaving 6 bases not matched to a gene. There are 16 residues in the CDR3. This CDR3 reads CASTPDRGLNTGELFF. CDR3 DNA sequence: TGTGCCAGCACCCCGGACAGGGGGCTCAACACCGGGGAGCTGTTTTTT.

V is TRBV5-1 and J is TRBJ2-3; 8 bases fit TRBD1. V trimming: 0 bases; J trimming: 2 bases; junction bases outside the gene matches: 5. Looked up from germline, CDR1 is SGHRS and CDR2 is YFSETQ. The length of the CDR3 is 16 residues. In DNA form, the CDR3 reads TGCGCCAGCAGCTTGGGACAGGGGCCCCCCACAGATACGCAGTATTTT. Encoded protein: CASSLGQGPPTDTQYF. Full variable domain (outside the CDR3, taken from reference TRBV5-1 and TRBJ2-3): KAGVTQTPRYLIKTRGQQVTLSCSPISGHRSVSWYQQTPGQGLQFLFEYFSETQRNKGNFPGRFSGRQFSNSRSEMNVSTLELGDSALYLCASSLGQGPPTDTQYFGPGTRLTVL.

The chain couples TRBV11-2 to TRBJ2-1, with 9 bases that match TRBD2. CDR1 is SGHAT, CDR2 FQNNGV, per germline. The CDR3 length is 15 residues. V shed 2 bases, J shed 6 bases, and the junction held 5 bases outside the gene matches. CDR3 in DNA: TGTGCCAGCAGCTTATTAGCGGGAGTGGGCAATGAGCAGTTCTTC. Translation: CASSLLAGVGNEQFF.

The CDR3 bases are TGTGCCAGCAGCCCACAATTGACACAGGGCTACCATGGCTACACCTTC. The encoded protein is CASSPQLTQGYHGYTF. The chain carries TRBV9 and TRBJ1-2; tentative D call: TRBD1 (6 bases). The V gene's germline CDR1 is SGDLS and CDR2 YYNGEE. The CDR3 contains 16 residues. Trimming removed 4 bases at V and 6 bases at J, with 22 bases between.

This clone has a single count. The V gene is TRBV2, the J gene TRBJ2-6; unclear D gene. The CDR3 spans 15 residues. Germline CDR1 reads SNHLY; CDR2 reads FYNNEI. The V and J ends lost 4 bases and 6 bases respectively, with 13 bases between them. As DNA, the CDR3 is TGTGCCAGCAGTGTGGGCCCAACGGCGGCCAACGTCCTGACTTTC. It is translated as CASSVGPTAANVLTF.

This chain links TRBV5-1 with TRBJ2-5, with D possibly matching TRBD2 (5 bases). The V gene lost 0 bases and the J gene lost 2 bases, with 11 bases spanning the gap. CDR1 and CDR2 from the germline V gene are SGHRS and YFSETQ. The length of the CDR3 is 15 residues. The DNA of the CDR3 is TGCGCCAGCAGCTTGGGTTCGGGAAATCAAGAGACCCAGTACTTC. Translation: CASSLGSGNQETQYF. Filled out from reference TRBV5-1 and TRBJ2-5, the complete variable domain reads KAGVTQTPRYLIKTRGQQVTLSCSPISGHRSVSWYQQTPGQGLQFLFEYFSETQRNKGNFPGRFSGRQFSNSRSEMNVSTLELGDSALYLCASSLGSGNQETQYFGPGTRLLVL.

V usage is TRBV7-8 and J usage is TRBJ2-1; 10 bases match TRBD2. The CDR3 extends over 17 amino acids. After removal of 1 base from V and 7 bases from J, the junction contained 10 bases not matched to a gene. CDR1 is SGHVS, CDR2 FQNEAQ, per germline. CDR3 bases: TGTGCCAGCAGCTTAGTCGGTCTAGCGGGAGTAGGGAATGAGCAGTTCTTC. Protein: CASSLVGLAGVGNEQFF. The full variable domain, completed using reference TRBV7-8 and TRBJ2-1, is GAGVSQSPRYKVAKRGQDVALRCDPISGHVSLFWYQQALGQGPEFLTYFQNEAQLDKSGLPSDRFFAERPEGSVSTLKIQRTQQEDSAVYLCASSLVGLAGVGNEQFFGPGTRLTVL.

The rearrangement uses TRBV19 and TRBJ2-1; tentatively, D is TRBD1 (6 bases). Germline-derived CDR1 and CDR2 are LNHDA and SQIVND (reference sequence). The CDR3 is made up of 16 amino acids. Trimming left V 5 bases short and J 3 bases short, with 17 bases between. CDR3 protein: CASSFSGAGIYNEQFF. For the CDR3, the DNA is TGTGCCAGTAGTTTTTCAGGGGCCGGGATCTACAATGAGCAGTTCTTC.

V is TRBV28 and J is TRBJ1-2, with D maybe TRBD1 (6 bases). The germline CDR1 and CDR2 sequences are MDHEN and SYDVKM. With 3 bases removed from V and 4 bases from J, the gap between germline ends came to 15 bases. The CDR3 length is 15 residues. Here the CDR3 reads CASSFVGAPSYGYTF. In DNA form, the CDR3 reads TGTGCCAGCAGTTTCGTGGGGGCGCCTAGCTATGGCTACACCTTC.

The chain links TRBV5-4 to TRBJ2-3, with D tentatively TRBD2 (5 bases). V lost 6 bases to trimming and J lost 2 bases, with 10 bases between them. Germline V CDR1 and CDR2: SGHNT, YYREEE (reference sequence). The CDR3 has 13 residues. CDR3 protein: CASILDNTDTQYF. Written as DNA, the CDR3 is TGTGCCAGCATACTAGACAACACAGATACGCAGTATTTT.

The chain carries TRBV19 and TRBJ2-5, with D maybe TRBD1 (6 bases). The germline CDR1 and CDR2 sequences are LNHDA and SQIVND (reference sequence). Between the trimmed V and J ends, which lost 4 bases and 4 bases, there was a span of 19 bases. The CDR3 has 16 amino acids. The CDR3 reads CASSSPPGAPIETQYF. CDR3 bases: TGTGCCAGTAGTAGCCCCCCAGGGGCGCCCATAGAGACCCAGTACTTC.

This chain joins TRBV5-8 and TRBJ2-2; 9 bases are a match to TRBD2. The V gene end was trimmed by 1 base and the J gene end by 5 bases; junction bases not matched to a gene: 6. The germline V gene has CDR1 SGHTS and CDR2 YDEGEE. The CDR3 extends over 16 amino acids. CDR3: CASSLWVAGVTGELFF. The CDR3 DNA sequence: TGTGCCAGCAGCTTGTGGGTAGCGGGAGTAACCGGGGAGCTGTTTTTT.

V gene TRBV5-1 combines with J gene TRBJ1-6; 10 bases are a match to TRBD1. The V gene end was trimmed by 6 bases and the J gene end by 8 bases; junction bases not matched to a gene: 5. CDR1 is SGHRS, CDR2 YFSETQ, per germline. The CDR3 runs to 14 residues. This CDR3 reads CASTPGTGDSPLHF. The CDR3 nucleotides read TGCGCCAGCACCCCCGGGACAGGGGATTCACCCCTCCACTTT.

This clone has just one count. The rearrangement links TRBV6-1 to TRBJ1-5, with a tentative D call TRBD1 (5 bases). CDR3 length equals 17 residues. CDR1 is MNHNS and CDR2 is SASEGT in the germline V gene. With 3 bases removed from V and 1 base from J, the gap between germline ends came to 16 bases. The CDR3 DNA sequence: TGTGCCAGCAGTGATGTAAGCGACAGAGCGAGCAATCAGCCCCAGCATTTT. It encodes CASSDVSDRASNQPQHF.